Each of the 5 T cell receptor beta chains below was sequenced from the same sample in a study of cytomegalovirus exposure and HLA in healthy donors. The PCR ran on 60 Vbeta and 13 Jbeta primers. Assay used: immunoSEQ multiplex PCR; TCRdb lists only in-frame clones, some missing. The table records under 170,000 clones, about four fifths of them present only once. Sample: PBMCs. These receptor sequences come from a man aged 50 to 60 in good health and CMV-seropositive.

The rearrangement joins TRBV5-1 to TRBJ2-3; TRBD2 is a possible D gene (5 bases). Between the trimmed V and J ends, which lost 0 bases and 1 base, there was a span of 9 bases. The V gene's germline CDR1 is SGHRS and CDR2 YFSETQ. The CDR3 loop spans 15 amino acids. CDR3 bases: TGCGCCAGCAGCTTGGGTCGGGGAGGCACAGATACGCAGTATTTT. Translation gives CASSLGRGGTDTQYF.

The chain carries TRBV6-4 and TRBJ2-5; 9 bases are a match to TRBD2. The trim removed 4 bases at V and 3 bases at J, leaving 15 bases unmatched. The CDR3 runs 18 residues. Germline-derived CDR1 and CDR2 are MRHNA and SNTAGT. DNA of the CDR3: TGTGCCAGCAGTGTAAAAAGACTTCGGAGACTAGCGGAAGAGACCCAGTACTTC. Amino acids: CASSVKRLRRLAEETQYF.

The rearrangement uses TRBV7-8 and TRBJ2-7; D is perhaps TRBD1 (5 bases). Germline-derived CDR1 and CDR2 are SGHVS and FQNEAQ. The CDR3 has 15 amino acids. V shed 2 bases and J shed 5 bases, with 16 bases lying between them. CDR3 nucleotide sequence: TGTGCCAGCAGCTTACTAGTGACCCAGGGTGACGAGCAGTACTTC. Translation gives CASSLLVTQGDEQYF.

The CDR3 protein is CASSQDTARSYEQYF. CDR3 DNA sequence: TGTGCCAGCAGCCAAGATACGGCGCGGAGCTACGAGCAGTACTTC. This chain links TRBV14 with TRBJ2-7; D call uncertain. Trimming took off 0 bases at V and 3 bases at J, with 12 bases between the two ends. The CDR3 totals 15 residues. The germline V gene encodes CDR1 SGHDN and CDR2 FVKESK.

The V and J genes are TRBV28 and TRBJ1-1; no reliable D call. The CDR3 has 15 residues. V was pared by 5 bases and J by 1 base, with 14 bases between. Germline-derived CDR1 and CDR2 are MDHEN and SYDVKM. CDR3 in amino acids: CASSIPRRGNTEAFF. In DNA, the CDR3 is TGTGCCAGCAGTATCCCCCGTCGGGGGAACACTGAAGCTTTCTTT.